Listed below are T cell receptor beta chains from one sample, sequenced in a study of a mutant IDH1 vaccine in newly diagnosed glioma. These receptors' targets are unknown. Some clones are missing from TCRdb's copy, which holds only in-frame ones; the method was immunoSEQ multiplex PCR. The table has tens of thousands of clones, roughly 70% seen once. This sample comprised PBMCs, obtained from a glioma patient whose treatment included an IDH1 peptide vaccine. These receptors were obtained from a man aged 35 to 55 with glioma. The CDR3 runs from the conserved cysteine through the conserved F or W. Each record gives: V gene, J gene, CDR3 protein.

>TRBV9|TRBJ2-2
CASSVDGRAGWTGELFF
>TRBV25-1|TRBJ2-1
CASSETLGGQSYNEQFF
>TRBV6-5|TRBJ1-2
CASSYGDTNYGYTF
>TRBV5-4|TRBJ2-7
CASSPGTGTYEQYF
>TRBV7-8|TRBJ2-7
CASSYGTGSYEQYF
>TRBV7-8|TRBJ1-2
CASSRDREAGYTF
>TRBV11-3|TRBJ2-7
CASSLGAISDEQYF
>TRBV27|TRBJ1-1
CASSSGPDVNTEAFF
>TRBV11-2|TRBJ2-6
CASSLVRRSSSGANVLTF
>TRBV19|TRBJ2-7
CASRDTGHTITREQYF
>TRBV6-5|TRBJ1-6
CASRRTGFESPLHF
>TRBV4-1|TRBJ2-1
CASSLAVGGNEQFF
>TRBV29-1|TRBJ1-1
CSVTGGGTEAFF
>TRBV5-1|TRBJ2-3
CASSALDARTDTQYF
>TRBV5-1|TRBJ1-3
CASSSQTGPSGNTIYF
>TRBV9|TRBJ2-2
CASSVQGGAGELFF
>TRBV5-1|TRBJ2-1
CASSLSVSGTNEQFF
>TRBV11-3|TRBJ1-2
CASSLDNRGIQYGYTF
>TRBV19|TRBJ1-5
CASSLPALNQPQHF
>TRBV5-5|TRBJ1-1
CASREKQTGLDTEAFF
>TRBV5-1|TRBJ2-2
CASSLERVGLAGGTGELFF
>TRBV6-5|TRBJ2-3
CASSRRDNTDTQYF
>TRBV5-4|TRBJ2-1
CAGTSRAGGQNEQFF
>TRBV6-1|TRBJ2-3
CASGRDTDTQYF
>TRBV4-1|TRBJ2-1
CASSQVGRILSSYNEQFF
>TRBV27|TRBJ1-2
CASSPQDRVYGYTF
>TRBV6-6|TRBJ1-1
CASSYWVAGDTEAFF
>TRBV5-1|TRBJ1-4
CASSRRGFGEKLFF
>TRBV7-2|TRBJ2-3
CASSAGLAGDTQYF
>TRBV7-9|TRBJ2-5
CASTDSRTSGRVIETQYF
>TRBV12-5|TRBJ2-7
CASGLVPGSNEQYF
>TRBV6-6|TRBJ1-1
CASSQTGNTEAFF
>TRBV9|TRBJ2-1
CASSGGGHEQFF